One and the same sample provided the 2 T cell receptor beta chains below, sequenced in a study of blood T cell repertoires in COVID-19. Data came from immunoSEQ multiplex PCR; TCRdb stores just in-frame clones and leaves some out. The sample holds over 90,000 clones, approximately 78% seen once. The sequenced sample consisted of peripheral blood. These receptors were taken from a man aged 45-65 years with active or convalescent COVID-19.

The chain combines TRBV5-1 with TRBJ1-2; 9 bases align to TRBD1. This CDR3 is built from 14 residues. Germline values: CDR1 SGHRS, CDR2 YFSETQ. The ends lost 6 bases at V and 5 bases at J; junction bases unmatched: 8. The CDR3 sequence is CASTTGGAGYGYTF. The CDR3 coding sequence is TGCGCCAGCACCACAGGGGGCGCGGGATATGGCTACACCTTC. The whole variable domain, filled in from reference TRBV5-1 and TRBJ1-2, reads KAGVTQTPRYLIKTRGQQVTLSCSPISGHRSVSWYQQTPGQGLQFLFEYFSETQRNKGNFPGRFSGRQFSNSRSEMNVSTLELGDSALYLCASTTGGAGYGYTFGSGTRLTVV.

This clone has just a few counts. CDR3 nucleotides: TGTGCCAGCAGCTTGGCCAGGGGGCTGGGCACAGATACGCAGTATTTT. Its translation: CASSLARGLGTDTQYF. The V gene is TRBV5-4, the J gene TRBJ2-3; 8 bases fit TRBD1. J lost 1 base, V lost 0 bases, and 4 bases had no gene match. CDR1 is SGHNT, CDR2 YYREEE, per germline (reference sequence). The CDR3 sequence is 16 residues long.